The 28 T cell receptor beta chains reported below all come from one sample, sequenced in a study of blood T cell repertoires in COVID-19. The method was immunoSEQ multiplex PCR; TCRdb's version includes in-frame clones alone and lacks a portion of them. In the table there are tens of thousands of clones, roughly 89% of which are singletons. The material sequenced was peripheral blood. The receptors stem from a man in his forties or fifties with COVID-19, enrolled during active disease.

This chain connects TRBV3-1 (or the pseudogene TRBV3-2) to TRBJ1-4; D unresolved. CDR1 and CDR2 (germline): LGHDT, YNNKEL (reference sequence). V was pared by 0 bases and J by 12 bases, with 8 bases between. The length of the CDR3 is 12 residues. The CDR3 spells CASSQDRLELFF. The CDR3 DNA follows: TGTGCCAGCAGCCAAGACCGGTTGGAACTGTTTTTT.

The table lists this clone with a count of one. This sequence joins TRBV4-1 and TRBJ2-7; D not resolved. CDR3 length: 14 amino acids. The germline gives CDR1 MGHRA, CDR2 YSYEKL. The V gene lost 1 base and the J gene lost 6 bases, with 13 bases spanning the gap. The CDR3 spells CASSQGPLASEQYF. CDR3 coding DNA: TGCGCCAGCAGCCAAGGCCCTCTGGCTTCCGAGCAGTACTTC.

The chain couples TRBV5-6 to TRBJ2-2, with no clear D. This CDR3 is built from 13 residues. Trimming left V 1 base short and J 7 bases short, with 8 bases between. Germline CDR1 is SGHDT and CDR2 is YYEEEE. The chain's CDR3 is CASSLSRHGELFF. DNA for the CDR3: TGTGCCAGCAGCTTGTCCCGACACGGGGAGCTGTTTTTT.

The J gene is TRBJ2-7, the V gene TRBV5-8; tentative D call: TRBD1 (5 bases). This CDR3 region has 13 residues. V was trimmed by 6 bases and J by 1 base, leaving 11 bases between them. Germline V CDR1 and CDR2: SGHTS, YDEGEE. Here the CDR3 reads CASILRDSYEQYF. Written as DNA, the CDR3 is TGTGCCAGCATCCTCAGGGATTCCTACGAGCAGTACTTC.

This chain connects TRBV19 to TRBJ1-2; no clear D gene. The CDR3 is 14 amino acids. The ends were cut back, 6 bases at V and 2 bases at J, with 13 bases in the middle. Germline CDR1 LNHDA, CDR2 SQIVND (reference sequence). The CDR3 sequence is CASSRLEVNYGYTF. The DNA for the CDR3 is TGTGCCAGTAGCCGTCTGGAGGTAAACTATGGCTACACCTTC.

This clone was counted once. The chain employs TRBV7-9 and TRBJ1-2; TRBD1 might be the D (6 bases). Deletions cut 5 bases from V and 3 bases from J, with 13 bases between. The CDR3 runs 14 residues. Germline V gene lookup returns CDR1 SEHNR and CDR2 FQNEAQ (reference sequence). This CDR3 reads CASSRWDTYYGYTF. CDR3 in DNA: TGTGCCAGCAGCCGATGGGACACCTACTATGGCTACACCTTC.

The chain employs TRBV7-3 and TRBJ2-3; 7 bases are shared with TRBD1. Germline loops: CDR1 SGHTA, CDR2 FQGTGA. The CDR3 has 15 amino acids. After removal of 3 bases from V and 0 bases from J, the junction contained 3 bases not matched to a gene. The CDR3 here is CASSFTGASTDTQYF. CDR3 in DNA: TGTGCCAGCAGCTTCACAGGGGCCAGCACAGATACGCAGTATTTT.

The CDR3 DNA reads as TGTGCCAGCAGCCTAAGACAGGGGGCGCATCCCGGGGAGCTGTTTTTT. Translating gives CASSLRQGAHPGELFF. The chain has TRBV11-2 and TRBJ2-2; 10 bases are shared with TRBD1. The CDR3 spans 16 residues. The V and J ends lost 5 bases and 6 bases, in that order; junction bases with no gene match: 9. Germline assignment: CDR1 SGHAT and CDR2 FQNNGV.

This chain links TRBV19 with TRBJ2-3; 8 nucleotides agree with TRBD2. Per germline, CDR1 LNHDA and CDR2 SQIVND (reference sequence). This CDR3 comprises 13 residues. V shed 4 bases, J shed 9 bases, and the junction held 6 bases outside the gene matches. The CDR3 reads CASSTGTRGTQYF. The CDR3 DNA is TGTGCCAGTAGTACCGGGACTAGAGGGACGCAGTATTTT.

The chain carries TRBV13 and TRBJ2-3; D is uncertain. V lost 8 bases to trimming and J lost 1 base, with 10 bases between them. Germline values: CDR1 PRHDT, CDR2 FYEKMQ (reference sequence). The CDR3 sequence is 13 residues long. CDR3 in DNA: TGTGCCAGCGCGTCCCTCCGCACAGATACGCAGTATTTT. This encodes CASASLRTDTQYF. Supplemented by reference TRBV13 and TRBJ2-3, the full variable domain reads AAGVIQSPRHLIKEKRETATLKCYPIPRHDTVYWYQQGPGQDPQFLISFYEKMQSDKGSIPDRFSAQQFSDYHSELNMSSLELGDSALYFCASASLRTDTQYFGPGTRLTVL.

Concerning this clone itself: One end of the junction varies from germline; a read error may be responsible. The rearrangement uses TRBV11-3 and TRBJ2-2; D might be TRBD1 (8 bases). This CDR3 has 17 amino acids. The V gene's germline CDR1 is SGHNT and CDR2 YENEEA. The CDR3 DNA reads TGTGCCATCAGCGGGGCGCCAGACAGGGGGAACACCGGGGAGCTGTTTTTT. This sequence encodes CAISGAPDRGNTGELFF.

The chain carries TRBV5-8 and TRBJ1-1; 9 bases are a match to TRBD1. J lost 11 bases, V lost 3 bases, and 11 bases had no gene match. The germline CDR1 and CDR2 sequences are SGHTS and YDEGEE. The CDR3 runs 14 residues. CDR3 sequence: CASSYPPGQGAAFF. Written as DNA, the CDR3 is TGTGCCAGCAGCTATCCTCCGGGACAGGGCGCTGCTTTCTTT.

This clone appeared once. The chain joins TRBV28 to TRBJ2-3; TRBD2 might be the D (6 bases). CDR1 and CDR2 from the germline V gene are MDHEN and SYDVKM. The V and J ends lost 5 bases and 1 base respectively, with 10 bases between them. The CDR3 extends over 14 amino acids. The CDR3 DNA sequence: TGTGCCAGCAGTCCGGGGGACCGCACAGATACGCAGTATTTT. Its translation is CASSPGDRTDTQYF.

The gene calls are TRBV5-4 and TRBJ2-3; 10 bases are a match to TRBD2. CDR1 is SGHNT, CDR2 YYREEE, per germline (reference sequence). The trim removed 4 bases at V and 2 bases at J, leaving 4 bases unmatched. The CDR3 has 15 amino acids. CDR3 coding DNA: TGTGCCAGCAGCCTAACTAGCGGGGACACAGATACGCAGTATTTT. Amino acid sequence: CASSLTSGDTDTQYF.

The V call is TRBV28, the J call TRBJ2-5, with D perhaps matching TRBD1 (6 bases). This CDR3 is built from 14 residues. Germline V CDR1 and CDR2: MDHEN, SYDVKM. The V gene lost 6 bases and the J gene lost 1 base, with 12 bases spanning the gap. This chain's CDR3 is CASRGGWLQETQYF. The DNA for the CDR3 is TGTGCCAGCAGAGGGGGTTGGCTCCAAGAGACCCAGTACTTC. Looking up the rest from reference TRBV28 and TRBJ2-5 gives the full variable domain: DVKVTQSSRYLVKRTGEKVFLECVQDMDHENMFWYRQDPGLGLRLIYFSYDVKMKEKGDIPEGYSVSREKKERFSLILESASTNQTSMYLCASRGGWLQETQYFGPGTRLLVL.

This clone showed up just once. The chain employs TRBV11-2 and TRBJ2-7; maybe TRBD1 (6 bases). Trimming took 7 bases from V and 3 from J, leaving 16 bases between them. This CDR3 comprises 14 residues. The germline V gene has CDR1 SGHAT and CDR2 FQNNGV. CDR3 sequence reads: CASNRTGHYYEQYF. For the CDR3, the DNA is TGTGCCAGCAACCGAACGGGACACTACTACGAGCAGTACTTC.

CDR3 nucleotides: TGTGCCAGCAGCCAAGTTAGTCATGGCTACACCTTC. This sequence encodes CASSQVSHGYTF. V is TRBV14 and J is TRBJ1-2; D uncertain. CDR3 length: 12 amino acids. The V gene lost 1 base and the J gene lost 6 bases, with 6 bases spanning the gap. CDR1 SGHDN and CDR2 FVKESK come from the germline V gene.

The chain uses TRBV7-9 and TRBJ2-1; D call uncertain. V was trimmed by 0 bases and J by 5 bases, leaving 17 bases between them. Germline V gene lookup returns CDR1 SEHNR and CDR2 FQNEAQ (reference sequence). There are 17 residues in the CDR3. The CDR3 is CASSLAGAAILNNEQFF. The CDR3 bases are TGTGCCAGCAGCTTAGCGGGCGCAGCAATCCTCAACAATGAGCAGTTCTTC.

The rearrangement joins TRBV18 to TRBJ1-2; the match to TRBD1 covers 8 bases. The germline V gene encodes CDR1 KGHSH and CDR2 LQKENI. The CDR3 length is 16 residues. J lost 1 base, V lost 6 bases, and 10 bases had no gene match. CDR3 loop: CASSGTGAANNYGYTF. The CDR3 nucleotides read TGTGCCAGCTCCGGGACAGGCGCAGCTAATAACTATGGCTACACCTTC.

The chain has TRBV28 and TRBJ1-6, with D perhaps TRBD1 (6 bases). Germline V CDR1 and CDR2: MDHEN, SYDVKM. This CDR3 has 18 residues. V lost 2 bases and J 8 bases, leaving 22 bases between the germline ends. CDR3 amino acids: CASSLPSGQRAFDSPLHF. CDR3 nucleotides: TGTGCCAGCAGTTTACCATCCGGACAGAGGGCGTTCGATTCACCCCTCCACTTT.

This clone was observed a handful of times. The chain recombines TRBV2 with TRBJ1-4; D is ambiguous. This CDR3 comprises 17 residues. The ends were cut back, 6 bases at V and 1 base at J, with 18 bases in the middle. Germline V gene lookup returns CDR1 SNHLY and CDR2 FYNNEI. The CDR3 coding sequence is TGTGCCAGCAGGACTAAATTAAAGGGAAGAACTAATGAAAAACTGTTTTTT. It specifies CASRTKLKGRTNEKLFF.

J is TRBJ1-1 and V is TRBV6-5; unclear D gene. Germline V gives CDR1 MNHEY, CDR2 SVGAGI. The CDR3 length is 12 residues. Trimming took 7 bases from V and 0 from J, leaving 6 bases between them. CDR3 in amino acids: CASKQMNTEAFF. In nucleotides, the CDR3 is TGTGCCAGCAAACAGATGAACACTGAAGCTTTCTTT.

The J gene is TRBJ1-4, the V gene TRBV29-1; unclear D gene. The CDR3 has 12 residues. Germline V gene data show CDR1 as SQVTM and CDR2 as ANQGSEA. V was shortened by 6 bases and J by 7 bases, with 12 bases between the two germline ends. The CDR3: CSVRTGIEKLFF. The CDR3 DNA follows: TGCAGCGTACGGACGGGAATTGAAAAACTGTTTTTT.

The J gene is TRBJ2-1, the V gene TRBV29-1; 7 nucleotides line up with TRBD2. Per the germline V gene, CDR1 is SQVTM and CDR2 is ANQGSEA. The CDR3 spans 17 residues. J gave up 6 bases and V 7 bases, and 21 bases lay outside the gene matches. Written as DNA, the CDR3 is TGCAGCGCGATCGGACCCTGGGGAGGGAGCGGGGTCAATGAGCAGTTCTTC. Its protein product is CSAIGPWGGSGVNEQFF.

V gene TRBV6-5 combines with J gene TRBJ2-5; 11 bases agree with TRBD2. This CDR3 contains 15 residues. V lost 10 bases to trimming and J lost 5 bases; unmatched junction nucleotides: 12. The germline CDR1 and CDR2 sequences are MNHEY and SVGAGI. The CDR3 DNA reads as TGTGCCACCGGGACTAGCGGAAGAACGGGGGAGACCCAGTACTTC. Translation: CATGTSGRTGETQYF.

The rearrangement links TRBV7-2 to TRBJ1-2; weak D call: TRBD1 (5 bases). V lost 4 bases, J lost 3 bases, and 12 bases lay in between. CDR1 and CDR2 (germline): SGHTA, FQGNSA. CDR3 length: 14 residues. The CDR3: CASSSQGADYGYTF. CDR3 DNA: TGTGCCAGCAGCTCCCAGGGTGCGGACTATGGCTACACCTTC.

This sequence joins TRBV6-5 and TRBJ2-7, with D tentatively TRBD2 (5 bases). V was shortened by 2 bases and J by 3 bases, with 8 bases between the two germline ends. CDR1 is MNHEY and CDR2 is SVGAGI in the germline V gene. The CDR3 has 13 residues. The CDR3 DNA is TGTGCCAGCAGTTACGAGCGGAACTACGAGCAGTACTTC. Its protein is CASSYERNYEQYF.

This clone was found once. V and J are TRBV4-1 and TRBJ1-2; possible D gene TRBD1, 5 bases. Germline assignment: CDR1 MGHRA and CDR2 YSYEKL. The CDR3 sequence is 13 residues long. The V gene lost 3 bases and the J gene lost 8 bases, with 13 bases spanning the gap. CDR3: CASSQGLNWGYTF. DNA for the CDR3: TGCGCCAGCAGCCAGGGACTGAACTGGGGCTACACCTTC.